Listed here are 29 T cell receptor beta chains from one sample, sequenced in a study of cytomegalovirus exposure and HLA in healthy donors. Amplification used 60 Vbeta primers and 13 Jbeta primers. TCRdb keeps only in-frame clones here, not all; method: immunoSEQ multiplex PCR. The table shows 150,000 to 200,000 clones, with 80% to 90% occurring only once. What was sequenced was PBMCs. The origin of the receptors is a man aged 18 to 35 in good health and CMV-seropositive.

V usage is TRBV5-1 and J usage is TRBJ2-2; weak D call: TRBD1 (6 bases). Trimming cost V 4 bases and J 2 bases, with 15 bases left between them. The CDR3 has 16 residues. Germline lookup yields CDR1 SGHRS and CDR2 YFSETQ. CDR3 residues: CASSATGTTNTGELFF. CDR3 in DNA: TGCGCCAGCAGCGCGACCGGGACAACCAACACCGGGGAGCTGTTTTTT. Complete variable domain (other parts from reference TRBV5-1 and TRBJ2-2): KAGVTQTPRYLIKTRGQQVTLSCSPISGHRSVSWYQQTPGQGLQFLFEYFSETQRNKGNFPGRFSGRQFSNSRSEMNVSTLELGDSALYLCASSATGTTNTGELFFGEGSRLTVL.

Comment on this clone: This specimen includes other DNA sequences encoding the same CDR3. V usage is TRBV19 and J usage is TRBJ1-1; D possibly corresponds to TRBD1 (6 bases). V dropped 7 bases and J dropped 0 bases, with 15 bases sitting between them. Per germline, CDR1 LNHDA and CDR2 SQIVND (reference sequence). The CDR3 has 15 residues. For the CDR3, the DNA is TGTGCCAGTAAGGCCCTGACAGGATTGAACACTGAAGCTTTCTTT. Residues: CASKALTGLNTEAFF.

This clone showed up just once. Here the CDR3 reads CASSQTQGAEAFF. In nucleotides, the CDR3 is TGCGCCAGCAGCCAGACCCAGGGGGCTGAAGCTTTCTTT. The chain joins TRBV4-1 to TRBJ1-1, with 7 bases lining up with TRBD1. The CDR3 is made up of 13 amino acids. The germline V gene encodes CDR1 MGHRA and CDR2 YSYEKL. The V segment lost 3 bases and the J segment 6 bases; nucleotides outside the gene matches: 4.

The rearrangement uses TRBV12-5 and TRBJ1-5, with D possibly being TRBD1 (5 bases). The CDR3 sequence is 14 residues long. Germline CDR1 reads LGHNT; CDR2 reads FRNRAP. V lost 8 bases to trimming and J lost 4 bases, with 15 bases between them. CDR3 DNA sequence: TGTGCTAGTAAGGCCGGGGGGATTAATCAGCCCCAGCATTTT. Residues: CASKAGGINQPQHF.

This chain joins TRBV7-7 and TRBJ2-1; D is perhaps TRBD1 (6 bases). This CDR3 is 13 amino acids long. Germline V CDR1 and CDR2: SSHAT, FNYEAQ (reference sequence). Trimming left V 3 bases short and J 7 bases short, with 10 bases between. DNA for the CDR3: TGTGCCAGCAGCTTGAGGCAGGGGAATGAGCAGTTCTTC. Its translation is CASSLRQGNEQFF.

This clone appeared once. The chain uses TRBV6-5 and TRBJ2-7; 7 bases line up with TRBD2. V shed 0 bases, J shed 2 bases, and the junction held 7 bases outside the gene matches. The CDR3 has 16 residues. CDR1 is MNHEY and CDR2 is SVGAGI in the germline V gene. The CDR3 DNA is TGTGCCAGCAGTTACTCCGGTTCAGGGAGGGCCTACGAGCAGTACTTC. Protein: CASSYSGSGRAYEQYF.

This clone appeared a single time. A single base separates this from a much larger clone, so it may be a read error. The chain joins TRBV6-5 to TRBJ2-3; the match to TRBD2 covers 9 bases. CDR3 length equals 15 residues. Per germline, CDR1 MNHEY and CDR2 SVGAGI. After removal of 5 bases from V and 4 bases from J, the junction contained 7 bases not matched to a gene. The CDR3 DNA sequence: TGTGCCAGCAGTGGGACTGGCGGGGGGGCAGATACGCAGTATTTT. It codes for CASSGTGGGADTQYF.

The table lists this clone with a count of one. V and J are TRBV5-1 and TRBJ1-1; 10 bases agree with TRBD1. Looked up from germline, CDR1 is SGHRS and CDR2 is YFSETQ. The J segment lost 5 bases and the V segment lost 6 bases, leaving 4 bases of the junction unmatched. The CDR3 runs to 13 residues. The CDR3 coding sequence is TGCGCCAGCAAAGGACAGGGGGTAACTGAAGCTTTCTTT. Protein sequence: CASKGQGVTEAFF.

The CDR3 is CASSQGRMEYNSPLHF. The CDR3 bases are TGCGCCAGCAGCCAAGGGAGGATGGAATATAATTCACCCCTCCACTTT. V gene TRBV4-1 combines with J gene TRBJ1-6; D unclear. CDR3 length: 16 residues. The V end lost 1 base, the J end lost 4 bases, and 11 bases lay between the germline ends. The germline CDR1 and CDR2 sequences are MGHRA and YSYEKL.

The CDR3 loop is CAISEEPSGTTGAFF. In DNA, the CDR3 is TGTGCCATCAGTGAGGAGCCCTCAGGTACCACGGGGGCTTTCTTT. V usage is TRBV10-3 and J usage is TRBJ1-1; D unresolved. Trimming took 2 bases from V and 11 from J, leaving 21 bases between them. The germline V gene encodes CDR1 ENHRY and CDR2 SYGVKD. CDR3 length: 15 amino acids.

This rearrangement joins TRBV2 to TRBJ2-5; D perhaps matches TRBD1 (5 bases). The CDR3 loop spans 12 amino acids. With 7 bases removed from V and 2 bases from J, the gap between germline ends came to 8 bases. Germline CDR1 is SNHLY and CDR2 is FYNNEI. This chain's CDR3 is CASKGNQETQYF. CDR3 nucleotides: TGTGCCAGCAAGGGGAATCAAGAGACCCAGTACTTC.

This clone was counted a single time. This sequence joins TRBV30 and TRBJ1-6; TRBD1 aligns across 8 bases. The CDR3 covers 14 residues. The V and J ends lost 0 bases and 6 bases, in that order; junction bases with no gene match: 1. Per germline, CDR1 GTSNPN and CDR2 SVGIG (reference sequence). CDR3: CAWSVTGGNSPLHF. CDR3 DNA sequence: TGTGCCTGGAGTGTAACAGGGGGTAATTCACCCCTCCACTTT.

The genes are TRBV7-2 and TRBJ2-3; TRBD2 aligns across 15 bases. CDR1 is SGHTA, CDR2 FQGNSA, per germline. J was trimmed by 5 bases and V by 1 base; bases with no gene match: 7. This CDR3 is built from 18 residues. The CDR3 reads CASSLVRTSGGAIDTQYF. The CDR3 DNA reads TGTGCCAGCAGCTTAGTTAGGACTAGCGGGGGGGCGATAGATACGCAGTATTTT.

This chain uses TRBV30 with TRBJ2-1, with 10 bases identical to TRBD2. Unmatched junction bases numbered 6, after V lost 4 bases and J lost 0 bases. Germline lookup yields CDR1 GTSNPN and CDR2 SVGIG (reference sequence). The CDR3 runs to 16 residues. The CDR3 spells CAWTFSGGISYNEQFF. In nucleotides, the CDR3 is TGTGCCTGGACTTTTAGCGGGGGGATCTCCTACAATGAGCAGTTCTTC.

The gene calls are TRBV6-5 and TRBJ1-1; the D gene is possibly TRBD1 (6 bases). V lost 1 base and J lost 4, with 10 bases in between. The length of the CDR3 is 14 residues. Germline V gene sequence: CDR1 MNHEY, CDR2 SVGAGI. The CDR3 nucleotides read TGTGCCAGCAGTTACTACAGGGAGGGCACTGAAGCTTTCTTT. Translating it yields CASSYYREGTEAFF.

V is TRBV21-1 and J is TRBJ1-5; TRBD1, the table's D call, was not compared with the DNA. TRBV21-1 has pseudogene status. This CDR3 comprises 16 residues. The DNA of the CDR3 is TGTGCCAGCAGCTTTACATACAGGGACCGCAATCAGCCCCAGCATTTT. It translates to CASSFTYRDRNQPQHF.

The J gene is TRBJ2-4, the V gene TRBV7-6, with D possibly TRBD1 on 5 matching bases. CDR3 length equals 16 residues. Germline V lookup: CDR1 SGHVS, CDR2 FNYEAQ. Trimming took off 5 bases at V and 6 bases at J, with 20 bases between the two ends. The CDR3 DNA sequence: TGTGCCAGCAGCCCCTCAGGGCCGGTGGCAGGAAACATTCAGTACTTC. This encodes CASSPSGPVAGNIQYF. Filled out from reference TRBV7-6 and TRBJ2-4, the complete variable domain reads GAGVSQSPRYKVTKRGQDVALRCDPISGHVSLYWYRQALGQGPEFLTYFNYEAQQDKSGLPNDRFSAERPEGSISTLTIQRTEQRDSAMYRCASSPSGPVAGNIQYFGAGTRLSVL.

The J gene is TRBJ1-6, the V gene TRBV30, with D unclear. Trimming shortened V by 2 bases and J by 8 bases, and 10 bases separated the two germline ends. Looked up from germline, CDR1 is GTSNPN and CDR2 is SVGIG (reference sequence). CDR3 length: 13 amino acids. Here the CDR3 DNA reads TGTGCCTGGAGTCTCGGGTCGGATTCACCCCTCCACTTT. It yields the protein CAWSLGSDSPLHF. Full variable domain (missing parts from reference TRBV30 and TRBJ1-6): SQTIHQWPATLVQPVGSPLSLECTVEGTSNPNLYWYRQAAGRGLQLLFYSVGIGQISSEVPQNLSASRPQDRQFILSSKKLLLSDSGFYLCAWSLGSDSPLHFGNGTRLTVT.

The chain employs TRBV19 and TRBJ2-1; TRBD2 matches at 11 bases. V lost 5 bases to trimming and J lost 4 bases; unmatched junction nucleotides: 4. In germline, CDR1 is LNHDA, CDR2 SQIVND (reference sequence). This CDR3 comprises 15 residues. Here the CDR3 reads CASSLAGGVYNEQFF. The CDR3 nucleotides read TGTGCCAGTAGTTTAGCGGGGGGGGTATACAATGAGCAGTTCTTC.

The rearrangement links TRBV7-7 to TRBJ2-1, with 10 bases matching TRBD2. Unmatched junction bases numbered 9, after V lost 1 base and J lost 6 bases. This CDR3 is built from 17 residues. CDR1 SSHAT and CDR2 FNYEAQ come from the germline V gene (reference sequence). The CDR3 region is CASSLETGTSVLNEQFF. The CDR3 DNA sequence: TGTGCCAGCAGCTTAGAAACCGGGACTAGCGTTCTCAATGAGCAGTTCTTC.

This chain joins TRBV4-3 and TRBJ1-1; D is unclear. This CDR3 comprises 16 residues. Germline CDR1 and CDR2: LGHNA and YSLEER. Trimming removed 1 base at V and 5 bases at J, with 17 bases between. CDR3 sequence: CASSQVIVSWRTEAFF. The CDR3 coding sequence is TGCGCCAGCAGCCAAGTGATTGTCAGCTGGAGGACTGAAGCTTTCTTT.

The rearrangement uses TRBV6-5 and TRBJ1-5; D is undetermined. The V and J ends lost 6 bases and 11 bases respectively, with 17 bases between them. Germline V gene sequence: CDR1 MNHEY, CDR2 SVGAGI. This CDR3 comprises 13 residues. The CDR3 DNA reads as TGTGCCAGCAGCCGCGGACCGGGCGGGTCCCAGCATTTT. It is translated as CASSRGPGGSQHF.

This clone has just a few counts. CDR3 coding DNA: TGTGCCAGCGATACCCCGGGGGGCACAGATACGCAGTATTTT. This encodes CASDTPGGTDTQYF. V usage is TRBV30 and J usage is TRBJ2-3; D may be TRBD2 (6 bases). The V gene lost 8 bases and the J gene lost 1 base, with 16 bases spanning the gap. CDR1 is GTSNPN and CDR2 is SVGIG in the germline V gene (reference sequence). The CDR3 runs 14 residues.

The rearrangement uses TRBV18 and TRBJ1-1, with 10 bases matching TRBD1. The germline CDR1 and CDR2 sequences are KGHSH and LQKENI. The CDR3 has 14 residues. The junction had 5 bases not matched to a gene; V was cut back by 6 bases and J by 4 bases. CDR3 bases: TGTGCCAGCTCTCAGGGACAGGGGAGCACTGAAGCTTTCTTT. This encodes CASSQGQGSTEAFF.

The V call is TRBV18, the J call TRBJ2-7, with D possibly matching TRBD1 (6 bases). Trimming removed 5 bases from V and 3 bases from J, with 17 bases in between. Germline V lookup: CDR1 KGHSH, CDR2 LQKENI. The CDR3 has 15 residues. The chain's CDR3 is CASSSGQYDLYEQYF. The CDR3 region has the DNA TGTGCCAGCTCATCTGGACAGTACGACCTCTACGAGCAGTACTTC.

V and J are TRBV10-3 and TRBJ1-3; D possibly corresponds to TRBD1 (6 bases). The CDR3 loop spans 15 amino acids. Germline V lookup: CDR1 ENHRY, CDR2 SYGVKD. Trimming took 11 bases from V and 2 from J, leaving 19 bases between them. CDR3: CASTMATGTGNTIYF. CDR3 bases: TGTGCCTCAACAATGGCCACAGGGACTGGAAACACCATATATTTT.

The chain joins TRBV18 to TRBJ2-3; the match to TRBD2 covers 10 bases. V lost 6 bases to trimming and J lost 5 bases; unmatched junction nucleotides: 11. Germline CDR1 reads KGHSH; CDR2 reads LQKENI. The length of the CDR3 is 16 residues. The CDR3 DNA follows: TGTGCCAGCTCTCCCGGGCTAGCGGGGGCAGGAGATACGCAGTATTTT. Translated, it gives CASSPGLAGAGDTQYF.

The chain joins TRBV5-1 to TRBJ2-7; 9 nucleotides match TRBD1. Germline V CDR1 and CDR2: SGHRS, YFSETQ. The V segment lost 0 bases and the J segment 1 base; nucleotides outside the gene matches: 5. The CDR3 consists of 16 residues. This CDR3 is CASSLAAGTGSYEQYF. In DNA, the CDR3 is TGCGCCAGCAGCTTGGCCGCAGGGACAGGGTCCTACGAGCAGTACTTC.

The chain carries TRBV27 and TRBJ2-1; D gene uncertain. V was trimmed by 3 bases and J by 5 bases, leaving 8 bases between them. The germline gives CDR1 MNHEY, CDR2 SMNVEV (reference sequence). This CDR3 has 13 residues. The CDR3 reads CASSFQADNEQFF. CDR3 bases: TGTGCCAGCAGTTTCCAGGCCGACAATGAGCAGTTCTTC.